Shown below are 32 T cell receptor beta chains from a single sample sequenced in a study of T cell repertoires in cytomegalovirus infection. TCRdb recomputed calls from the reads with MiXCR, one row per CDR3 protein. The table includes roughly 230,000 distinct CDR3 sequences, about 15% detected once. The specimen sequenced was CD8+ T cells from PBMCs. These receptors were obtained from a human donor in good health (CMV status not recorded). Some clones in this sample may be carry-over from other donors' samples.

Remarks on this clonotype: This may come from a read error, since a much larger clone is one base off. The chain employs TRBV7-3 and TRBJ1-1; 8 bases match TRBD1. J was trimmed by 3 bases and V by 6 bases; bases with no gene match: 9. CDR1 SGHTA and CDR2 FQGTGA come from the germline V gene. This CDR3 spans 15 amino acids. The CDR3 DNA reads TGTGCCAGCAGAAAGGACAGGGAGCATGACACTGAAGCTTTCTTT. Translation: CASRKDREHDTEAFF.

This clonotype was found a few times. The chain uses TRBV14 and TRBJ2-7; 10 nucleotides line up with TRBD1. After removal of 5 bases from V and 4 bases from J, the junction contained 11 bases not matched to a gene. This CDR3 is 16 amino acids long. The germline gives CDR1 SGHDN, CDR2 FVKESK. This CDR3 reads CASSSPGQGIGYEQYF. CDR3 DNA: TGTGCCAGCAGCTCTCCGGGACAGGGGATTGGGTACGAGCAGTACTTC. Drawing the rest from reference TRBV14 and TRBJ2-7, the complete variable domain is EAGVTQFPSHSVIEKGQTVTLRCDPISGHDNLYWYRRVMGKEIKFLLHFVKESKQDESGMPNNRFLAERTGGTYSTLKVQPAELEDSGVYFCASSSPGQGIGYEQYFGPGTRLTVT.

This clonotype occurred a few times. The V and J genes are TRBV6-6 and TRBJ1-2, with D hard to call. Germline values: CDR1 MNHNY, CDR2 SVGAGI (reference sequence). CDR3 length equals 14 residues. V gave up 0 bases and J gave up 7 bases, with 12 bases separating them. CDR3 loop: CASSYSTRASGYTF. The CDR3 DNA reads TGTGCCAGCAGTTACTCGACGAGGGCTAGTGGCTACACCTTC.

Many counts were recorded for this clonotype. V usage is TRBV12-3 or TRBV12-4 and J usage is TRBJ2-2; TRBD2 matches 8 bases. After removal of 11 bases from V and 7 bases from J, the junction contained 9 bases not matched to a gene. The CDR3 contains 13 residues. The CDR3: CASSGGALGELFF. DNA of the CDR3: TGTGCCTCTTCCGGGGGGGCCCTCGGGGAGCTGTTTTTT.

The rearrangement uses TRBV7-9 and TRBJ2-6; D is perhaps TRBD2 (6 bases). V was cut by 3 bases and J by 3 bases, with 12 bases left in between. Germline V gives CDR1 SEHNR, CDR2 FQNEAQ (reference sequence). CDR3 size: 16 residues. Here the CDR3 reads CASSFWRGGGANVLTF. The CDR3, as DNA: TGTGCCAGCAGCTTCTGGAGGGGTGGTGGGGCCAACGTCCTGACTTTC. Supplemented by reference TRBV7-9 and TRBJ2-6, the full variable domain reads DTGVSQNPRHKITKRGQNVTFRCDPISEHNRLYWYRQTLGQGPEFLTYFQNEAQLEKSRLLSDRFSAERPKGSFSTLEIQRTEQGDSAMYLCASSFWRGGGANVLTFGAGSRLTVL.

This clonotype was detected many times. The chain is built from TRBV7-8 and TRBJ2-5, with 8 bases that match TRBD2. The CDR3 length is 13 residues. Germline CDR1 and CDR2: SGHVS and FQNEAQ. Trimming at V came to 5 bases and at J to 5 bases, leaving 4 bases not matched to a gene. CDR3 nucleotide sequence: TGTGCCAGCAGCCCGGGGGGGCCGGAGACCCAGTACTTC. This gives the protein CASSPGGPETQYF.

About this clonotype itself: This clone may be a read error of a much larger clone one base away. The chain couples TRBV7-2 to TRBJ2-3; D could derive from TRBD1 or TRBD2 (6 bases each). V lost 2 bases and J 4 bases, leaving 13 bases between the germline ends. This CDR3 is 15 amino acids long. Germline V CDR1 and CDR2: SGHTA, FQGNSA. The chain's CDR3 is CASSLWGAHSDTQYF. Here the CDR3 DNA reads TGTGCCAGCAGCTTATGGGGGGCCCACTCAGATACGCAGTATTTT.

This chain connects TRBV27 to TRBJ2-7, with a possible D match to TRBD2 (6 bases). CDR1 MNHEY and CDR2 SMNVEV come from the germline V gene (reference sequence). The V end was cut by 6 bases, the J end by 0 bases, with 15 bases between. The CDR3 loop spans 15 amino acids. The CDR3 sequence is CASSRELGSSYEQYF. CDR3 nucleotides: TGTGCCAGCAGCCGCGAACTCGGGAGCTCCTACGAGCAGTACTTC.

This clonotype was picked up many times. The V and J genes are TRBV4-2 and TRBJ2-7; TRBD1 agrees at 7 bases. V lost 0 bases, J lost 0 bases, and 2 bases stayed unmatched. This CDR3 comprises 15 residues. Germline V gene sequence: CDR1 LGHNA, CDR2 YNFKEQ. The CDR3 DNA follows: TGTGCCAGCAGCCAAGAGACAGGGACCTCCTACGAGCAGTACTTC. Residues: CASSQETGTSYEQYF.

This CDR3 reads CASSLAASQETQYF. In nucleotides, the CDR3 is TGTGCCAGCAGCTTAGCAGCGAGCCAAGAGACCCAGTACTTC. This chain connects TRBV7-6 to TRBJ2-5; D unresolved. Germline assignment: CDR1 SGHVS and CDR2 FNYEAQ. The CDR3 consists of 14 residues. V was trimmed by 0 bases and J by 1 base, leaving 6 bases between them.

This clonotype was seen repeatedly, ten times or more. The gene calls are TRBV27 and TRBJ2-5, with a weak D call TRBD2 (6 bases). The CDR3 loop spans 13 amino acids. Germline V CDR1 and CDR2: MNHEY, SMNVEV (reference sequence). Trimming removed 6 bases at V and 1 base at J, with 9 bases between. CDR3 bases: TGTGCCAGCAGCCTGCGGGGCCAAGAGACCCAGTACTTC. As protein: CASSLRGQETQYF.

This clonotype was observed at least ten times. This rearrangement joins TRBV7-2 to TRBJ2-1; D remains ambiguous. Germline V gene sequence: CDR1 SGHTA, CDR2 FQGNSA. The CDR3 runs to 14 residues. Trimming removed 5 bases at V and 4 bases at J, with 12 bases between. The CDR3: CASSQPHVYNEQFF. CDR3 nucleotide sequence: TGTGCCAGCAGCCAGCCCCACGTTTACAATGAGCAGTTCTTC.

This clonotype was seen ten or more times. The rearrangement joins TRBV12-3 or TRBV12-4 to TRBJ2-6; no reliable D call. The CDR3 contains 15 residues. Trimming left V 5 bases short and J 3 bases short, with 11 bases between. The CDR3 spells CASSPRLGGANVLTF. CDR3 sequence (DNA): TGTGCCAGCAGTCCGAGGCTAGGTGGGGCCAACGTCCTGACTTTC.

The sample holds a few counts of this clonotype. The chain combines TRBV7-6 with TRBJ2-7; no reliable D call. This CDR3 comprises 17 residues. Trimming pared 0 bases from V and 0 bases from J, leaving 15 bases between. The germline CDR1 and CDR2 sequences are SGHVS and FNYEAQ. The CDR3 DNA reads TGTGCCAGCAGCTTAGCGCTTGTTACTGAAAGCTCCTACGAGCAGTACTTC. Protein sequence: CASSLALVTESSYEQYF. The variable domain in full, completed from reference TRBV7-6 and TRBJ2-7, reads GAGVSQSPRYKVTKRGQDVALRCDPISGHVSLYWYRQALGQGPEFLTYFNYEAQQDKSGLPNDRFSAERPEGSISTLTIQRTEQRDSAMYRCASSLALVTESSYEQYFGPGTRLTVT.

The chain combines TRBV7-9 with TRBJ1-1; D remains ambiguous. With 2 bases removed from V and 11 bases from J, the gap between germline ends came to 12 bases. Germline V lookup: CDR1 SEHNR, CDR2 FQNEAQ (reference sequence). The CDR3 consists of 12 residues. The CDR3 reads CASSLSPFGAFF. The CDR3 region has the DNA TGTGCCAGCAGCTTAAGTCCGTTCGGGGCTTTCTTT.

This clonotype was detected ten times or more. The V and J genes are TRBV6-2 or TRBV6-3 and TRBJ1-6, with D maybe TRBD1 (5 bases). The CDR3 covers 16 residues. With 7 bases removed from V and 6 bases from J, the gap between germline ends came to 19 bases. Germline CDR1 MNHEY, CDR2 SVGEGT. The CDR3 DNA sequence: TGTGCCAGCACCCTGGTGTTGGGGGACCCTAATTCACCCCTCCACTTT. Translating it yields CASTLVLGDPNSPLHF.

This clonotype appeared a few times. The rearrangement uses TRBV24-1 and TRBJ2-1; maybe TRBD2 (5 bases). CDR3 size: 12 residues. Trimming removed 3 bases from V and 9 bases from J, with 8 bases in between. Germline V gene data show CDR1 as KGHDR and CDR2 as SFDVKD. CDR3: CATSDPGSEQFF. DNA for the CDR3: TGTGCCACCAGTGATCCTGGGAGTGAGCAGTTCTTC.

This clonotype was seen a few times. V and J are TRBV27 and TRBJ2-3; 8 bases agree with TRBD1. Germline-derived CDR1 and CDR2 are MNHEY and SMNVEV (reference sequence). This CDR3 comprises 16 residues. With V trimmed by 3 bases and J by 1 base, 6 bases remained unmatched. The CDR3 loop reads CASSLLQGARTDTQYF. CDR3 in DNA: TGTGCCAGCAGTTTGCTCCAGGGGGCTCGCACAGATACGCAGTATTTT.

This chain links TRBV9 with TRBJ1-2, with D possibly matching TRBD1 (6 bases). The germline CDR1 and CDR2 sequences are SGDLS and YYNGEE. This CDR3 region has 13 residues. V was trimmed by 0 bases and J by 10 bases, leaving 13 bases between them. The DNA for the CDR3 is TGTGCCAGCAGCGTAGGGGGGAGACAGGACTACACCTTC. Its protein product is CASSVGGRQDYTF.

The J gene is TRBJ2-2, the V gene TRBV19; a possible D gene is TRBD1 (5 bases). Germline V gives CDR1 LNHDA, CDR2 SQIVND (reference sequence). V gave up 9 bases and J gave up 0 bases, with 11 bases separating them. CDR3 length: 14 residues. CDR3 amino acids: CASRDSPNTGELFF. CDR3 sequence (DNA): TGTGCCAGCAGAGACAGTCCGAACACCGGGGAGCTGTTTTTT.

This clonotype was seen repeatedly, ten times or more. The CDR3 DNA is TGTGCCAGCAGAAAGACCAGCGGGGCCCCCTACGAGCAGTACTTC. It is translated as CASRKTSGAPYEQYF. J is TRBJ2-7 and V is TRBV7-2, with 7 bases matching TRBD2. The V segment lost 6 bases and the J segment 2 bases; nucleotides outside the gene matches: 10. Germline V lookup: CDR1 SGHTA, CDR2 FQGNSA. The CDR3 totals 15 residues.

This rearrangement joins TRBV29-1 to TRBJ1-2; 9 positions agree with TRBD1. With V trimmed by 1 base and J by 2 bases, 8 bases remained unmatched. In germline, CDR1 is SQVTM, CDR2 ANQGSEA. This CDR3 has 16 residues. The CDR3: CSVEGGQGQPNYGYTF. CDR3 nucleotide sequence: TGCAGCGTTGAAGGGGGACAGGGCCAACCAAACTATGGCTACACCTTC.

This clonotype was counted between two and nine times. The CDR3 nucleotides read TGTGCCAGCAACTCCAGGGGCTCTGGAAACACCATATATTTT. Translated, it gives CASNSRGSGNTIYF. V and J are TRBV28 and TRBJ1-3; TRBD1 might be the D (6 bases). The CDR3 length is 14 residues. V lost 7 bases, J lost 0 bases, and 10 bases lay in between. Germline values: CDR1 MDHEN, CDR2 SYDVKM.

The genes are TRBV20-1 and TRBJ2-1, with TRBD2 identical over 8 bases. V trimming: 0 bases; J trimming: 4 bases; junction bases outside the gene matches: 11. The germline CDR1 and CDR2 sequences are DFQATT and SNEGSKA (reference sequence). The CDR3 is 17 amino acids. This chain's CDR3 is CSARDLFPGGDYNEQFF. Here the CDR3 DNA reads TGCAGTGCTAGAGATCTTTTTCCGGGGGGGGATTACAATGAGCAGTTCTTC.

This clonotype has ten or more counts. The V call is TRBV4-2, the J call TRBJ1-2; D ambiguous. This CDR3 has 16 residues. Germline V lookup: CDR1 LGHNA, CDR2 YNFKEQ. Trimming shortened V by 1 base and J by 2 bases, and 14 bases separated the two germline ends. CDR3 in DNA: TGTGCCAGCAGCCAAGTCGAGGTGGACCTAAACTATGGCTACACCTTC. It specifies CASSQVEVDLNYGYTF.

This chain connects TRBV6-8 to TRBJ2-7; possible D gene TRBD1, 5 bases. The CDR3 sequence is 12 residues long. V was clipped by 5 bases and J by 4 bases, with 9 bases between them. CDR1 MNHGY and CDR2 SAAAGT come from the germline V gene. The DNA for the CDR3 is TGTGCCAGCAGTACCCAGGGTTACGAGCAGTACTTC. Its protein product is CASSTQGYEQYF.

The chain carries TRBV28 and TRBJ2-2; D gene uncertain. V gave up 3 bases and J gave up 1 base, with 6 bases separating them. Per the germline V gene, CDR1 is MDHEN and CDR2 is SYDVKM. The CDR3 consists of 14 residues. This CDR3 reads CASSLAKNTGELFF. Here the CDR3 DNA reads TGTGCCAGCAGTTTGGCTAAGAACACCGGGGAGCTGTTTTTT.

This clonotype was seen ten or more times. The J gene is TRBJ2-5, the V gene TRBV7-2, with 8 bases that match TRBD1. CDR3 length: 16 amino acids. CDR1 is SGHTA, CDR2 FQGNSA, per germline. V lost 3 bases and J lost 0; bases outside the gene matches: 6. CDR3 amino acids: CASSLPGTGNQETQYF. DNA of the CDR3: TGTGCCAGCAGCTTGCCCGGGACAGGAAACCAAGAGACCCAGTACTTC.

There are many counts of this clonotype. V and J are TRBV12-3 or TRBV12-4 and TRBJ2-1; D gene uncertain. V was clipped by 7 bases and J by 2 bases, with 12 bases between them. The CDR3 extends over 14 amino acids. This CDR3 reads CASTIPGAYNEQFF. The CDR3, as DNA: TGTGCCAGCACCATCCCCGGTGCCTACAATGAGCAGTTCTTC.

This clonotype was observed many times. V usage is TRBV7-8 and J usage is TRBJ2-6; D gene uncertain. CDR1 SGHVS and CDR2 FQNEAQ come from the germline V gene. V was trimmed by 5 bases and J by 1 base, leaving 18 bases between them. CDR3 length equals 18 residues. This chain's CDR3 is CASSPSWDPVSGANVLTF. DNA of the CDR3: TGTGCCAGCAGCCCCTCGTGGGATCCAGTATCTGGGGCCAACGTCCTGACTTTC.

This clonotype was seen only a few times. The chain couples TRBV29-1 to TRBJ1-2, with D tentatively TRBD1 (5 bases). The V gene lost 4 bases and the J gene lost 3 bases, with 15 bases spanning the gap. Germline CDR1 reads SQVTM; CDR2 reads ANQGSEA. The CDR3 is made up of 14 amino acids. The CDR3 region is CSVGSSDSHYGYTF. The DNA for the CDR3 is TGCAGCGTTGGTAGCTCCGACAGCCACTATGGCTACACCTTC.

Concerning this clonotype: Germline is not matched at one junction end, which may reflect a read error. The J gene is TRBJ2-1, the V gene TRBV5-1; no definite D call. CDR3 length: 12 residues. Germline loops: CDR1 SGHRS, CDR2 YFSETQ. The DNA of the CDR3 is TGCGCCAGCAGCTTTTCCAGATTAGAGCGGTTCTTC. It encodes CASSFSRLERFF.